The 4 T cell receptor beta chains below all came from one sample that was sequenced in a study of blood T cells in healthy people across ages. Then a second PCR, running roughly 7 to 11 cycles, was carried out with a sample-barcoded 5' primer and a J-beta primer mix. From the 5' RACE reads, TCRdb called clonotypes with MiXCR, one entry per CDR3 protein. Counted here are around 1,800,000 distinct CDR3 sequences, 30% to 40% occurring once; the ten biggest clones make up roughly 24%. The specimen was blood. The receptors here all came from a human donor in good health.

This clonotype was counted between two and nine times. The rearrangement links TRBV20-1 to TRBJ2-1; 8 positions match TRBD2. In germline, CDR1 is DFQATT, CDR2 SNEGSKA (reference sequence). The CDR3 extends over 12 amino acids. The V segment lost 7 bases and the J segment 5 bases; nucleotides outside the gene matches: 4. The CDR3 DNA reads as TGCAGTGGTAGCGGGGCCGACAATGAGCAGTTCTTC. This translates into CSGSGADNEQFF.

Points on this clonotype: The junction does not match germline at one end; this may be a read error. This sequence joins TRBV6-1 and TRBJ2-6, with 7 bases fitting TRBD2. The V gene's germline CDR1 is MNHNS and CDR2 SASEGT. The length of the CDR3 is 20 residues. The CDR3 bases are TGTACCAGCAGTATAGTATCGGGGAGGTGGGAGCGGGATGGGGCCAACGTCCTGACTTTC. Protein product: CTSSIVSGRWERDGANVLTF.

The chain uses TRBV27 and TRBJ1-2; possibly TRBD1 for D (6 bases). The CDR3 contains 13 residues. Germline CDR1 reads MNHEY; CDR2 reads SMNVEV (reference sequence). Trimming left V 3 bases short and J 8 bases short, with 13 bases between. The CDR3 DNA is TGTGCCAGCAGTTTTATCCAGGGGCCGGGCTACACCTTC. Protein product: CASSFIQGPGYTF.

The CDR3 protein is CAWSVGRGPTNYGYTF. In DNA form, the CDR3 reads TGTGCCTGGAGCGTCGGCAGGGGGCCCACTAACTATGGCTACACCTTC. The chain links TRBV30 to TRBJ1-2; 8 bases fit TRBD1. Germline-derived CDR1 and CDR2 are GTSNPN and SVGIG (reference sequence). V lost 3 bases and J lost 0; bases outside the gene matches: 9. CDR3 size: 16 residues.